This section outlines one T cell receptor beta chain sequence together with its context. This specimen belongs to a study of blood T cell repertoires in COVID-19. Study overall: Samples representing acute and convalescent COVID-19 were sourced from the United States, Italy and Spain. The cDNA or gDNA used as material had been derived from T cells, B-cell-depleted T cells, or PBMCs.

Per the authors' pipeline: Reference gene primers were amplified, and this amplification served to estimate nucleated cell counts. Here immunoSEQ multiplex PCR was the method, and the copy in TCRdb shows in-frame clones only, minus some. That table is the source of V, J and clone size, and D and trimming were worked out from the DNA. The data contain fewer than 350,000 clones, less than 90% of them singletons. Seattle's cohort entered during active infection and was followed longitudinally. This TCR came from a young woman with COVID-19, enrolled during active disease. Sequenced sample: peripheral blood.

As DNA, the CDR3 is TGTGCCAGCAGTCCCACAGGGGTGGGAAGATCCGGGGAGCTGTTTTTT. Translation: CASSPTGVGRSGELFF. The gene calls are TRBV6-2 or TRBV6-3 and TRBJ2-2; 7 bases line up with TRBD1. J was trimmed by 6 bases and V by 5 bases; bases with no gene match: 12. CDR1 and CDR2 from the germline V gene are MNHEY and SVGEGT. This CDR3 is 16 amino acids long.